Following are 23 T cell receptor beta chains from one sample sequenced in a study of T cell changes during pregnancy in multiple sclerosis (dated by TCRdb to about 2019). Library preparation was by the immunoSEQ multiplex PCR assay. The table comes from immuneACCESS by way of TCRdb, which keeps in-frame sequences with V and J called. Part of the clones is missing from these tables; in studies checked, under half for an unresolved V gene and the rest for unknown reasons. The sample includes roughly 100,000 clones, with about nine tenths observed a single time. The ten largest clonotypes hold around 0.78% of the sample. The material was peripheral blood, obtained in the second trimester of pregnancy. These receptors were taken from a female donor in good health, enrolled as a control in a pregnancy study.

CDR3 sequence (DNA): TGTGCCAGCTCACCAATGGCTAACACTGAAGCTTTCTTT. Residues: CASSPMANTEAFF. The chain is built from TRBV18 and TRBJ1-1; no clear D. The CDR3 has 13 residues. V shed 2 bases and J shed 2 bases, with 6 bases lying between them. Germline V gene sequence: CDR1 KGHSH, CDR2 LQKENI.

The J gene is TRBJ1-3, the V gene TRBV30; D may be TRBD1 (6 bases). CDR3 size: 14 residues. V lost 3 bases, J lost 4 bases, and 13 bases lay in between. CDR1 and CDR2 (germline): GTSNPN, SVGIG (reference sequence). The CDR3 DNA sequence: TGTGCCTGGAGGAGGACAGTTCAAGGAAACACCATATATTTT. Protein: CAWRRTVQGNTIYF.

The CDR3 coding sequence is TGTGCCAGTAGCGCAGACACCCAAGAGACCCAGTACTTC. It translates to CASSADTQETQYF. The chain carries TRBV19 and TRBJ2-5; D gene uncertain. The CDR3 consists of 13 residues. Deletions cut 6 bases from V and 1 base from J, with 9 bases between. Germline V gene lookup returns CDR1 LNHDA and CDR2 SQIVND (reference sequence).

V usage is TRBV28 and J usage is TRBJ2-5; D is undetermined. The V gene lost 6 bases and the J gene lost 4 bases, with 9 bases spanning the gap. CDR1 is MDHEN, CDR2 SYDVKM, per germline. The CDR3 totals 12 residues. The CDR3 reads CASRGLGETQYF. The CDR3 region has the DNA TGTGCCAGCAGGGGCCTTGGAGAGACCCAGTACTTC.

V gene TRBV7-6 combines with J gene TRBJ2-1, with TRBD1 matching 7 bases. The germline V gene has CDR1 SGHVS and CDR2 FNYEAQ. Unmatched junction bases numbered 11, after V lost 3 bases and J lost 6 bases. The CDR3 runs 16 residues. The CDR3 nucleotides are TGTGCCAGCAGCTTCCTACCGACGAGGGGGCCCAATGAGCAGTTCTTC. Translation gives CASSFLPTRGPNEQFF.

This clone was detected a few times. V usage is TRBV19 and J usage is TRBJ1-5; a possible D gene is TRBD1 (5 bases). Germline values: CDR1 LNHDA, CDR2 SQIVND (reference sequence). The CDR3 runs 13 residues. Deletions cut 7 bases from V and 5 bases from J, with 12 bases between. The CDR3 protein is CASKETGDQPQHF. CDR3 nucleotides: TGTGCCAGTAAGGAGACGGGGGATCAGCCCCAGCATTTT.

CDR3 amino acids: CASSPSRGTEAFF. As DNA, the CDR3 is TGTGCCAGCAGCCCCTCGAGGGGGACTGAAGCTTTCTTT. The rearrangement uses TRBV27 and TRBJ1-1; D may be TRBD1 (6 bases). CDR3 length: 13 amino acids. Trimming shortened V by 6 bases and J by 5 bases, and 13 bases separated the two germline ends. CDR1 MNHEY and CDR2 SMNVEV come from the germline V gene (reference sequence).

The CDR3 is CASSLGSGSEQPQHF. DNA for the CDR3: TGTGCCAGCAGTTTAGGATCAGGGTCCGAACAGCCCCAGCATTTT. This rearrangement joins TRBV27 to TRBJ1-5; a weak D match, TRBD1 (5 bases). Per germline, CDR1 MNHEY and CDR2 SMNVEV (reference sequence). The CDR3 covers 15 residues. Trimming pared 2 bases from V and 7 bases from J, leaving 15 bases between.

The rearrangement uses TRBV27 and TRBJ2-7; D might be TRBD2 (6 bases). The CDR3 has 17 residues. Trimming stripped 5 bases from V and 2 bases from J, with 22 bases between. Germline loops: CDR1 MNHEY, CDR2 SMNVEV (reference sequence). The CDR3 loop is CASSMEGDERNPYEQYF. The CDR3 DNA sequence: TGTGCCAGCAGTATGGAGGGTGACGAGCGGAACCCCTACGAGCAGTACTTC.

The CDR3 here is CASTPGTEAFF. Here the CDR3 DNA reads TGTGCCAGCACTCCGGGGACTGAAGCTTTCTTT. The gene calls are TRBV28 and TRBJ1-1; D ambiguous. V lost 7 bases, J lost 5 bases, and 8 bases lay in between. The CDR3 has 11 residues. CDR1 MDHEN and CDR2 SYDVKM come from the germline V gene.

The V and J genes are TRBV19 and TRBJ1-6; 11 bases are shared with TRBD1. The CDR3 is made up of 18 amino acids. Germline V gene sequence: CDR1 LNHDA, CDR2 SQIVND (reference sequence). Trimming removed 3 bases from V and 9 bases from J; junction bases left unmatched: 13. DNA for the CDR3: TGTGCCAGTAGTATGGTTTTTCGGACAGGGGGCCCGGGTTCACCCCTCCACTTT. This translates into CASSMVFRTGGPGSPLHF.

CDR3 protein: CASSQGQGLMNTEAFF. CDR3 coding DNA: TGTGCCAGCAGCCAAGGACAGGGGTTAATGAACACTGAAGCTTTCTTT. The chain is built from TRBV4-2 and TRBJ1-1; 8 bases align to TRBD1. Germline V gene data show CDR1 as LGHNA and CDR2 as YNFKEQ. The CDR3 loop spans 16 amino acids. Trimming removed 1 base from V and 0 bases from J; junction bases left unmatched: 4.

The CDR3 DNA reads as TGTGCCAGCAGCGTAGTCGAGTATACGGTCCTAAACACTGAAGCTTTCTTT. This gives the protein CASSVVEYTVLNTEAFF. The chain recombines TRBV9 with TRBJ1-1; D remains ambiguous. V lost 0 bases, J lost 2 bases, and 17 bases lay in between. Germline V gene data show CDR1 as SGDLS and CDR2 as YYNGEE. This CDR3 has 17 amino acids.

In this sample, this clone turned up a few times. V usage is TRBV7-9 and J usage is TRBJ1-6; D is uncertain. The CDR3 spans 14 residues. Germline lookup yields CDR1 SEHNR and CDR2 FQNEAQ (reference sequence). The germline V and J ends were trimmed by 4 bases and 9 bases, with 13 bases remaining between them. CDR3: CASSSPGSSSPLHF. In DNA, the CDR3 is TGTGCCAGCAGCTCCCCCGGGTCGAGTTCACCCCTCCACTTT.

CDR3 DNA sequence: TGTGCCAGCAGTGAACCCCCTGGGACAGGGAGGACTGAAGCTTTCTTT. This translates into CASSEPPGTGRTEAFF. V is TRBV6-1 and J is TRBJ1-1; 9 nucleotides line up with TRBD1. Germline CDR1 is MNHNS and CDR2 is SASEGT. There are 16 residues in the CDR3. V was clipped by 2 bases and J by 5 bases; unmatched bases: 9.

The rearrangement uses TRBV7-2 and TRBJ1-1; a possible D gene is TRBD1 (5 bases). Per the germline V gene, CDR1 is SGHTA and CDR2 is FQGNSA. V was pared by 1 base and J by 2 bases, with 11 bases between. The CDR3 length is 15 residues. CDR3 DNA: TGTGCCAGCAGCTTAGATGGGGACTCAAACACTGAAGCTTTCTTT. Encoded protein: CASSLDGDSNTEAFF.

The chain has TRBV9 and TRBJ1-6, with TRBD1 matching 9 bases. V shed 3 bases, J shed 9 bases, and the junction held 7 bases outside the gene matches. The CDR3 sequence is 15 residues long. The germline V gene has CDR1 SGDLS and CDR2 YYNGEE. The CDR3 DNA follows: TGTGCCAGCAGCGCTACAACAGGGGGCTCTTCACCCCTCCACTTT. Translation gives CASSATTGGSSPLHF.

The chain recombines TRBV2 with TRBJ1-2; weak D call: TRBD1 (5 bases). In germline, CDR1 is SNHLY, CDR2 FYNNEI. V dropped 3 bases and J dropped 5 bases, with 10 bases sitting between them. The CDR3 sequence is 13 residues long. In nucleotides, the CDR3 is TGTGCCAGCAGTGATCGGGGGAAATATGGCTACACCTTC. It is translated as CASSDRGKYGYTF.

This rearrangement joins TRBV7-2 to TRBJ2-1, with 13 bases matching TRBD2. This CDR3 comprises 15 residues. The germline V gene has CDR1 SGHTA and CDR2 FQGNSA. J was trimmed by 9 bases and V by 5 bases; bases with no gene match: 7. As DNA, the CDR3 is TGTGCCAGCAGCGCCGGGACTAGCGGGACGGCTGAGCAGTTCTTC. As protein: CASSAGTSGTAEQFF.

This rearrangement joins TRBV7-2 to TRBJ1-1; no clear D gene. The germline CDR1 and CDR2 sequences are SGHTA and FQGNSA. The CDR3 runs 14 residues. Trimming stripped 1 base from V and 2 bases from J, with 8 bases between. The CDR3 reads CASSLGLFNTEAFF. Written as DNA, the CDR3 is TGTGCCAGCAGCTTAGGGCTTTTCAACACTGAAGCTTTCTTT.

V gene TRBV7-9 combines with J gene TRBJ1-2; D unclear. Trimming removed 4 bases from V and 11 bases from J, with 20 bases in between. Germline CDR1 SEHNR, CDR2 FQNEAQ (reference sequence). This CDR3 has 14 residues. For the CDR3, the DNA is TGTGCCAGCAGCTCAAACGTTCTCGACAAGGCTTACACCTTC. This translates into CASSSNVLDKAYTF.

The genes are TRBV7-8 and TRBJ1-5, with 7 bases that match TRBD1. This CDR3 is built from 14 residues. V shed 4 bases and J 7 bases; nucleotides not matched to a gene: 7. Germline CDR1 and CDR2: SGHVS and FQNEAQ. The CDR3 coding sequence is TGTGCCAGCAGCTCAACAGGGGACGGGCAGCCCCAGCATTTT. As protein: CASSSTGDGQPQHF.

The chain couples TRBV6-6 to TRBJ2-5, with a tentative D call TRBD1 (5 bases). The V gene lost 0 bases and the J gene lost 10 bases, with 12 bases spanning the gap. CDR1 and CDR2 from the germline V gene are MNHNY and SVGAGI (reference sequence). The CDR3 contains 13 residues. The CDR3 sequence is CASSYSSQGNQYF. As DNA, the CDR3 is TGTGCCAGCAGTTACTCGAGTCAGGGTAACCAGTACTTC.